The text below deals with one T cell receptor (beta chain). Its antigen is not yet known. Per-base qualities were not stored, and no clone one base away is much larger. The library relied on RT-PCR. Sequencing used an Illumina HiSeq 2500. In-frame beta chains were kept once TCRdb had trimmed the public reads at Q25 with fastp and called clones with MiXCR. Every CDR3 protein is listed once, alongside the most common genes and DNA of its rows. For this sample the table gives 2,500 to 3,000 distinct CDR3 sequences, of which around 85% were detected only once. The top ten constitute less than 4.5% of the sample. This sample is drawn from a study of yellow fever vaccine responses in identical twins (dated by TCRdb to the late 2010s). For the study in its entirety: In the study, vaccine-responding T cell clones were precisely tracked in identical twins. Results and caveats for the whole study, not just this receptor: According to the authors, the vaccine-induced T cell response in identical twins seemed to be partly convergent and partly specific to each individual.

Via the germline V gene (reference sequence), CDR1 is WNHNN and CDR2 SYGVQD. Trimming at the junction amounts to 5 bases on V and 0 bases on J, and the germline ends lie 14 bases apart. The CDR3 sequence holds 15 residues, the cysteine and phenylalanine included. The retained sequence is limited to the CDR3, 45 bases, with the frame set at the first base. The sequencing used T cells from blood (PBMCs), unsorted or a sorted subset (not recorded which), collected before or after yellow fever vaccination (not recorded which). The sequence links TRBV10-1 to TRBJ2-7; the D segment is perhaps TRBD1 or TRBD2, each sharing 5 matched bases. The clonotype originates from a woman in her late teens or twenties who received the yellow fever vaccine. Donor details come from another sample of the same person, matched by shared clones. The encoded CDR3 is CASSRGEGRSYEQYF. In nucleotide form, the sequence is TGCGCCAGCAGTCGGGGAGAGGGGCGCTCCTACGAGCAGTACTTC.